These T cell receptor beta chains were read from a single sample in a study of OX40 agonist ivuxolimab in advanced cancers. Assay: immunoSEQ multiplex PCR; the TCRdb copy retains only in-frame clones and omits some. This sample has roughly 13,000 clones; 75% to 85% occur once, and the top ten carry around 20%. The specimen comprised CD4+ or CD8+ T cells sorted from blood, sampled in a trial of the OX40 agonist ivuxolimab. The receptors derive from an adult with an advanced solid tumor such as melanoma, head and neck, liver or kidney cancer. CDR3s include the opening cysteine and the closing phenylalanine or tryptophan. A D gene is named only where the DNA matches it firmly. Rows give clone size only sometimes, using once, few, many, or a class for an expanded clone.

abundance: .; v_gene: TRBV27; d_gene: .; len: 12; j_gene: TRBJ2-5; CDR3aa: CASSLPNRAQYF; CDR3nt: TGTGCCAGCAGTTTGCCTAACAGAGCCCAGTACTTC
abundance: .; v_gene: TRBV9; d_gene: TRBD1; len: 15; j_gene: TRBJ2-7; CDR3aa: CASSVAGTGPGEQYF; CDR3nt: TGTGCCAGCAGCGTAGCCGGGACAGGCCCCGGTGAGCAGTACTTC
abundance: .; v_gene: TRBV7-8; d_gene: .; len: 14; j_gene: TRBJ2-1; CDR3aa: CASNNRAPGDEQFF; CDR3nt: TGTGCCAGCAACAATCGAGCCCCAGGGGATGAGCAGTTCTTC
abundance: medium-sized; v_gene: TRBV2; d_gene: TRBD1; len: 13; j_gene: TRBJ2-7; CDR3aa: CASRDRGRYEQYF; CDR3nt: TGTGCCAGCAGGGACAGGGGTAGGTACGAGCAGTACTTC
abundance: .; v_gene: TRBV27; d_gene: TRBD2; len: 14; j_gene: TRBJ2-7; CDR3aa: CASSLAQRGVEQYF; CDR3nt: TGTGCCAGCAGTTTAGCGCAGCGGGGGGTGGAGCAGTACTTC
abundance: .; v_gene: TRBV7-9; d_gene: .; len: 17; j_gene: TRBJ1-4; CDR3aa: CASSLWPEKTTNEKLFF; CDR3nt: TGTGCCAGCAGCTTATGGCCGGAGAAGACAACTAATGAAAAACTGTTTTTT
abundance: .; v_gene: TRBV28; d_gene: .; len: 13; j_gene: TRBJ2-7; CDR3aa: CASTVSGSYEQYF; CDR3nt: TGTGCCAGCACGGTCTCGGGCTCCTACGAGCAGTACTTC
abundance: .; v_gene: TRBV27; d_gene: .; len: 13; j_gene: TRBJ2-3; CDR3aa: CASSFGPVNTQYF; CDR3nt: TGTGCCAGCAGTTTCGGGCCCGTCAATACGCAGTATTTT
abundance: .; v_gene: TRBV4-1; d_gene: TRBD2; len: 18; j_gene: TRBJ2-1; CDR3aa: CASSQPPGLADDRNEQFF; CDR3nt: TGCGCCAGCAGCCAACCGCCGGGACTAGCGGACGATCGCAATGAGCAGTTCTTC
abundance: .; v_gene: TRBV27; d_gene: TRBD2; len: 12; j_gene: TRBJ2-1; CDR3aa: CASRGLAEEQFF; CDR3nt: TGTGCCAGCAGGGGACTAGCGGAAGAGCAGTTCTTC
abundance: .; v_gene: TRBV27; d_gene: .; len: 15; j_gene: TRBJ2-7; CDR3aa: CASSITTALNYEQYF; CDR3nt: TGTGCCAGCAGCATAACGACAGCCCTGAACTACGAGCAGTACTTC
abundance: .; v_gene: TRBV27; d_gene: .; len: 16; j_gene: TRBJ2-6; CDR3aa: CATNPTAWAGANVLTF; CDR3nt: TGTGCCACGAACCCAACAGCTTGGGCTGGGGCCAACGTCCTGACTTTC
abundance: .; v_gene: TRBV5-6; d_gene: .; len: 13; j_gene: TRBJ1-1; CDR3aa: CASSLDWGPEAFF; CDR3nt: TGTGCCAGCAGCTTGGATTGGGGGCCTGAAGCTTTCTTT
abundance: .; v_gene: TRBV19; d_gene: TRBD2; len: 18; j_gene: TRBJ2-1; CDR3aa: CASSIDGLGGSGDNEQFF; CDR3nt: TGTGCCAGTAGTATAGATGGACTAGGCGGGAGCGGTGACAATGAGCAGTTCTTC
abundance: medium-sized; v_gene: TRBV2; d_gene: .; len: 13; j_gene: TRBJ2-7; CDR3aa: CASSEVVSYEQYF; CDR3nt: TGTGCCAGCAGTGAGGTTGTGAGCTACGAGCAGTACTTC
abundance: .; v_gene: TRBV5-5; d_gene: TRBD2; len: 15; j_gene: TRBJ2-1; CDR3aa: CASSTSSGPYNEQFF; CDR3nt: TGTGCCAGCAGTACATCTAGCGGACCCTACAATGAGCAGTTCTTC
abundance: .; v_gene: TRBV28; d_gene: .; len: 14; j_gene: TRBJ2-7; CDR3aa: CASSSRVSSYEQYF; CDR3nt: TGTGCCAGCAGTTCCAGGGTAAGCTCCTACGAGCAGTACTTC
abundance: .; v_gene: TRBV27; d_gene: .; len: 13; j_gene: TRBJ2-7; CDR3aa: CASSRDTFYEQYF; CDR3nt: TGTGCCAGCAGCCGGGACACCTTCTACGAGCAGTACTTC
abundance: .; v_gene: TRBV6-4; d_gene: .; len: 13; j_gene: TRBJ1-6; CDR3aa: CASSEGSNSPLHF; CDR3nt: TGTGCCAGCAGTGAAGGCTCCAATTCACCCCTCCACTTT
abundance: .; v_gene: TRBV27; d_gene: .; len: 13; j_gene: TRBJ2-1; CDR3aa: CASSLSGDNEQFF; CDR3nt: TGTGCCAGCAGTTTGAGTGGGGACAATGAGCAGTTCTTC
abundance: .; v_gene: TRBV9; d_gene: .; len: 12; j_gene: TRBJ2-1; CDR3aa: CASSPGSNEQFF; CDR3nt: TGTGCCAGCAGTCCGGGGAGCAATGAGCAGTTCTTC
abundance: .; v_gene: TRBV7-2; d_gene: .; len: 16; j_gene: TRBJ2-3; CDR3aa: CASSLGTRRVPDTQYF; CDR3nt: TGTGCCAGCAGCTTAGGGACTCGCAGGGTCCCAGATACGCAGTATTTT
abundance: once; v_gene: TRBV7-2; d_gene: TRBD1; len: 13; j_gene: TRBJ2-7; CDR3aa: CASSFDRVYEQYF; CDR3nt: TGTGCCAGCAGCTTTGACAGGGTCTACGAGCAGTACTTC
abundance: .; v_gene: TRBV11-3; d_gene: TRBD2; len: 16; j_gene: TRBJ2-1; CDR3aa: CASSPGLAGGLDEQFF; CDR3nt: TGTGCCAGCAGCCCGGGACTAGCGGGAGGCCTCGATGAGCAGTTCTTC
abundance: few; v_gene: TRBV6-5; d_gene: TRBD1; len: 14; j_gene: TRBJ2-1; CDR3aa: CASSYRTGGRGQFF; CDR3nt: TGTGCCAGCAGTTACAGGACAGGGGGAAGGGGGCAGTTCTTC
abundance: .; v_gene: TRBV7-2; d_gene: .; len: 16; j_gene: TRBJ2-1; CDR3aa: CASSLEGLSSYNEQFF; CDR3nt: TGTGCCAGCAGCTTAGAAGGGCTCAGCTCCTACAATGAGCAGTTCTTC
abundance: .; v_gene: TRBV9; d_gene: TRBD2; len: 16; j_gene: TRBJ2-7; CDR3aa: CASSVALAGDSYEQYF; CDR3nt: TGTGCCAGCAGCGTAGCCCTAGCGGGAGACTCCTACGAGCAGTACTTC
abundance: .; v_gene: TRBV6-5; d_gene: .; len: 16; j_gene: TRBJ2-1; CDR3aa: CASSYGSGSSYNEQFF; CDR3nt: TGTGCCAGCAGTTACGGGAGCGGAAGCTCCTACAATGAGCAGTTCTTC
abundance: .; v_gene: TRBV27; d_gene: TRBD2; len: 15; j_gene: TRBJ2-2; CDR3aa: CASSFRLAEVGELFF; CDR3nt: TGTGCCAGCAGTTTCCGACTAGCTGAGGTCGGGGAGCTGTTTTTT
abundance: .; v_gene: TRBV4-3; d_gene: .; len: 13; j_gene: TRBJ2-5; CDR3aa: CASSQDPEETQYF; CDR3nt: TGCGCCAGCAGCCAAGATCCCGAAGAGACCCAGTACTTC
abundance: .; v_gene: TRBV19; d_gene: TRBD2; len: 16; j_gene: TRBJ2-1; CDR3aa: CASSIAGGSSYNEQFF; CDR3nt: TGTGCCAGTAGTATAGCGGGAGGGTCCTCCTACAATGAGCAGTTCTTC
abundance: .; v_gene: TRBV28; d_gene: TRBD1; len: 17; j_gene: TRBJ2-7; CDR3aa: CASSLSPVTGVTYEQYF; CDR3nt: TGTGCCAGCAGTTTATCCCCTGTGACAGGGGTGACCTACGAGCAGTACTTC
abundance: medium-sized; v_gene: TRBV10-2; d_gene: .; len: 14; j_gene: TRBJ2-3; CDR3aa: CASSESMEGDTQYF; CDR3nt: TGCGCCAGCAGTGAGTCAATGGAGGGGGATACGCAGTATTTT
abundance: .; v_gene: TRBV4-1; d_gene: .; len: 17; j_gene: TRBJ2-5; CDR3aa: CASSYCAEGRPEETQYF; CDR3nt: TGCGCCAGCAGCTACTGTGCTGAGGGGAGGCCTGAAGAGACCCAGTACTTC
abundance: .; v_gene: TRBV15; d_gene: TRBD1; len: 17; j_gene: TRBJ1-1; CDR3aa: CATSRYRDRGPDTEAFF; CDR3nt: TGTGCCACCAGCAGGTACCGGGACAGGGGGCCGGACACTGAAGCTTTCTTT
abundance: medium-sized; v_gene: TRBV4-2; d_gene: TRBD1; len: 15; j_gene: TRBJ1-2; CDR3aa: CASSQDWDRGYGYTF; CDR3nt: TGTGCCAGCAGCCAAGATTGGGACAGGGGATATGGCTACACCTTC
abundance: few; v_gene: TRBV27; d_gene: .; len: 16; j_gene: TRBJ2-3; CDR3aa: CASTHRAGLSTDTQYF; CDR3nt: TGTGCCAGCACTCACCGTGCAGGTCTATCTACAGATACGCAGTATTTT
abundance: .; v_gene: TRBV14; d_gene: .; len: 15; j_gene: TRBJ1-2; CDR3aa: CASSQGAGTNYGYTF; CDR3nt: TGTGCCAGCAGCCAGGGGGCAGGGACTAACTATGGCTACACCTTC
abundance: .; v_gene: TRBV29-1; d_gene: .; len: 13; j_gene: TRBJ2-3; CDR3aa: CSPWTTNDNTQYF; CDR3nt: TGCAGCCCCTGGACAACTAACGACAATACGCAGTATTTT
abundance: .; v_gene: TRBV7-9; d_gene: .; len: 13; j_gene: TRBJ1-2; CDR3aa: CASSLRQSYGYTF; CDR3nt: TGTGCCAGCAGCTTAAGACAGAGCTATGGCTACACCTTC
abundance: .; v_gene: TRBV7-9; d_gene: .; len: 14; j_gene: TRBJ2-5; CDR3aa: CASSLLSGYETQYF; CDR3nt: TGTGCCAGCAGCTTACTATCTGGGTATGAGACCCAGTACTTC
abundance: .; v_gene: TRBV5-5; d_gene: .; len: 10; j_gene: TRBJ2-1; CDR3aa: CASTSNEQFF; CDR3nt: TGTGCCAGCACCTCCAATGAGCAGTTCTTC
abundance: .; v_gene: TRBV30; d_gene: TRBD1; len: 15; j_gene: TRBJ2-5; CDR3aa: CAWSVQTGGGETQYF; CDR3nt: TGTGCCTGGAGTGTACAGACAGGGGGCGGGGAGACCCAGTACTTC
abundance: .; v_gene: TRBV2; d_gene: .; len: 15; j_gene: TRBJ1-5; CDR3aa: CASSGDERRNQPQHF; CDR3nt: TGTGCCAGCAGCGGTGACGAACGACGCAATCAGCCCCAGCATTTT
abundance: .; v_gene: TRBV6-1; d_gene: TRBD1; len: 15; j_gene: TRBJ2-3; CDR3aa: CASSEGTGSTDTQYF; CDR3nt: TGTGCCAGCAGTGAGGGGACAGGGTCGACAGATACGCAGTATTTT